These T cell receptor beta chains were read from a single sample in a study of T cell responses to AZD1222 COVID-19 vaccine. TCRdb's table, derived via immunoSEQ multiplex PCR, lists solely in-frame clones and lacks some. The data show some 150,000 clones, roughly 89% seen once. Source: peripheral blood, taken on day 0 of AZD1222 vaccination. These receptors all come from an adult in good health. The CDR3 runs from the conserved cysteine through the conserved F or W. The D gene is left open where the match is weak. Clone size is shown for a subset of rows, as once, few, many or a class of expanded clone.

cdr3_nt | cdr3_aa | d_call | clone_size | j_call | v_call
TGTGCCAGCAGCGAGACGCCCACAGATACGCAGTATTTT | CASSETPTDTQYF | NA | NA | TRBJ2-3 | TRBV5-5
TGTGCCAGCAAAAATGGGGGACAAACCTACGAGCAGTACTTC | CASKNGGQTYEQYF | NA | NA | TRBJ2-7 | TRBV27
TGTGCCAGCACCAAAGCCCGTTTCCCTAACACTGAAGCTTTCTTT | CASTKARFPNTEAFF | NA | NA | TRBJ1-1 | TRBV7-8
TGTGCCAGCAGCTTGGGTGGGGCTCAGTCTGGAAACACCATATATTTT | CASSLGGAQSGNTIYF | NA | NA | TRBJ1-3 | TRBV5-4
TGTGCCAGCAGAGTCACAGGGTACAAGGACGGCTACACCTTC | CASRVTGYKDGYTF | NA | NA | TRBJ1-2 | TRBV6-5
TGTGCCAGCAGCCGGGGGGCAAGGGAGACCCAGTACTTC | CASSRGARETQYF | NA | NA | TRBJ2-5 | TRBV7-2
TGTGCCAGCAGCCAGGGTAGCTCTGGAAACACCATATATTTT | CASSQGSSGNTIYF | NA | NA | TRBJ1-3 | TRBV7-9
TGTGCCAGCAGTTCCAGATCCAGGTCGGCCCTCCACTTT | CASSSRSRSALHF | NA | NA | TRBJ1-6 | TRBV6-2/TRBV6-3
TGTGCCAGCAGCCTGCGTTTCTCTGAAGCTTTCTTT | CASSLRFSEAFF | NA | NA | TRBJ1-1 | TRBV7-9
TGTGCCATCACGGACAGCAATCAGCCCCAGCATTTT | CAITDSNQPQHF | NA | NA | TRBJ1-5 | TRBV10-3
TGTGCCAGCAGCGTCGCGGGTCTCTACAATGAGCAGTTCTTC | CASSVAGLYNEQFF | NA | NA | TRBJ2-1 | TRBV27
TGCAGCGTTGAAGGGGCTAGCGGGAGTTTCAATGAGCAGTTCTTC | CSVEGASGSFNEQFF | TRBD2 | NA | TRBJ2-1 | TRBV29-1
TGTGCCACCAGCAGCGAACTAGCGGGAGCCATCAATGAGCAGTTCTTC | CATSSELAGAINEQFF | TRBD2 | NA | TRBJ2-1 | TRBV15
TGTGCCAGTATGGAATTCCGGAACACCGGGGAGCTGTTTTTT | CASMEFRNTGELFF | NA | NA | TRBJ2-2 | TRBV19
TGCGCCAGCAGCTTGGAAAGGGAGGGCTACGAGCAGTACTTC | CASSLEREGYEQYF | TRBD2 | NA | TRBJ2-7 | TRBV5-1
TGTGCTACCACACAGGGGATGGGGACTGAAGCTTTCTTT | CATTQGMGTEAFF | TRBD1 | NA | TRBJ1-1 | TRBV25-1
TGTGCCAGTAGTTTAACAGGGGCGGTCACCGGGGAGCTGTTTTTT | CASSLTGAVTGELFF | TRBD1 | once | TRBJ2-2 | TRBV19
TGCAGTGCTAGAGATCTTGAAAAACTGTTTTTT | CSARDLEKLFF | NA | NA | TRBJ1-4 | TRBV20-1
TGTGCCAGCAGTGCGGGTCCCGGAAACACCATATATTTT | CASSAGPGNTIYF | NA | NA | TRBJ1-3 | TRBV6-4
TGTGCCAGCAGTATAGCGGGAGGCTCTTACAATGAGCAGTTCTTC | CASSIAGGSYNEQFF | TRBD2 | NA | TRBJ2-1 | TRBV6-4
TGCGCCAGCAGAGCCCGGTTGGGACAGGGGCATAATTCACCCCTCCACTTT | CASRARLGQGHNSPLHF | TRBD1 | NA | TRBJ1-6 | TRBV4-3
TGTGCCACCAGTGAGGACAGGACTCAGCCCCAGCATTTT | CATSEDRTQPQHF | TRBD1 | NA | TRBJ1-5 | TRBV24-1
TGCGCCAGCAGCCAGCGAAGGAGCGCCTATAATTCACCCCTCCACTTT | CASSQRRSAYNSPLHF | NA | once | TRBJ1-6 | TRBV4-3
TGTGCCAGCAGCTTGGTTGGGAACAATCAGCCCCAGCATTTT | CASSLVGNNQPQHF | NA | NA | TRBJ1-5 | TRBV5-8
TGTGCCAGCAGCCACCTTGCGGGGGGCGCCGGTTTCAATGAGCAGTTCTTC | CASSHLAGGAGFNEQFF | TRBD2 | NA | TRBJ2-1 | TRBV3-1/TRBV3-2
TGCGCCAGCAGATTGGGAACCGGGACAGCTGAAGAGACCCAGTACTTC | CASRLGTGTAEETQYF | TRBD1 | NA | TRBJ2-5 | TRBV5-1
TGTGCCAGCAGTTTGGTCGCTAGCGGCCAAAACATTCAGTACTTC | CASSLVASGQNIQYF | TRBD2 | once | TRBJ2-4 | TRBV28